This TCR beta chain was sequenced in a study of CD8+ T cells in alopecia areata (dated by TCRdb to between 2017 and 2018). With respect to the entire study: The treated patients took part in an open-label pilot trial in which moderate-to-severe alopecia areata was treated with oral tofacitinib at 5 to 10 mg twice daily. Scalp tissue and sorted CD4+ and CD8+ peripheral blood T cells from patchy and totalis/universalis alopecia areata patients and from healthy controls were covered by human TCRbeta sequencing. Patients on tofacitinib were biopsied at baseline and after 4 and 24 weeks of treatment, and several of the patients also had a later scalp biopsy. Tofacitinib was given for 6 to 18 months, followed by 6 months of follow-up off drug to assess delayed response and recurrence. immunoSEQ multiplex PCR using 35 Vbeta forward primers and 13 Jbeta reverse primers was used to amplify TCRbeta CDR3 regions. Scalp clonality was compared among normal scalp (n=4), patchy alopecia areata scalp (n=8), and alopecia totalis/universalis scalp (n=8). RNA was obtained with the PAXgene miRNA kit for fixed scalp, the miRNeasy kit for PBMCs, and the RNeasy kit for mouse skin. In both human patients and the C3H/HeJ mouse model, the study applied high-throughput TCRbeta sequencing to look at T cell clonal expansion in alopecia areata. The investigation overall reported the following: Compared with normal scalp, lesional scalp had higher clonality and more expanded CD8+ clones, particularly in alopecia totalis/universalis, a pattern that suggests antigenic drive. Resident alphabeta T cells in normal human skin are also sequenced, complicating scalp TCR repertoire analysis, unlike mouse skin dominated by gammadelta T cells. TCR sequences shared between patients were less clear than in mice, possibly partly because of HLA diversity in the patient population.

Inclusive of the bounding cysteine and phenylalanine, the CDR3 is 14 residues long. Of all the DNA, just the CDR3 is kept, 42 bases in frame from base 1. The germline V gene provides CDR1 SGHRS and CDR2 YFSETQ. After removal of 4 bases from V and 2 bases from J, the junction retains 5 bases not matched to a gene. Library generation was performed with the immunoSEQ multiplex PCR assay. To provide template for TCR sequencing, every sample had RNA extracted and reverse transcribed into cDNA. First-strand cDNA was synthesized using SuperScript III with a 2:1 mix of oligo-dT and random hexamers. A synthetic immune receptor repertoire was used to assess amplification bias, and residual bias was removed computationally. In the source study's methods: Raw reads were preprocessed to remove errors, and CDR3 was defined according to IMGT conventions as the region from the conserved cysteine to phenylalanine. Clonality was computed as 1 minus the Shannon entropy, with the entropy normalized by log2 of the number of productive unique TCRs. CD4 or CD8 identity of scalp clones was inferred by cross-referencing scalp TCRbeta sequences with sorted blood CD4 and CD8 repertoires. In TCRdb, the immuneACCESS table is reduced to in-frame sequences with V and J assigned. These tables do not hold every clone; where another copy was compared, an unresolved V gene accounts for under half, and the others remain unexplained. Clone size and V and J calls were adopted from that table, with D and trimming inferred from the DNA. The sample table shows about 69,000 clones, and approximately 61% are seen once. The biggest ten clones account for around a sixth of the sample.

A word on this clone: The antigen it recognizes is unknown. Qualities for individual bases were not recorded, and no much larger clone is one base off.

Interpreted using the paper, the time point label stands for: baseline before oral tofacitinib. Peripheral blood and lesional scalp punch biopsies were obtained from patients with alopecia areata. PBMCs were isolated by density centrifugation and stained for CD3, CD4 and CD8, after which CD4+ and CD8+ T cells were sorted on a FACSAria. The source of this sequence is a human donor with alopecia areata. The sample consisted of CD8+ T cells sorted from blood, taken at week 0. This receptor chain uses TRBV5-1 and TRBJ2-7, and 8 junctional nucleotides match TRBD1. The sequenced DNA: TGCGCCAGCAGCAGCGGACAGGGAACCTACGAGCAGTACTTC. It codes for CASSSGQGTYEQYF. When the CDR3 is completed using the reference TRBV5-1 and TRBJ2-7 genes on either side, the full variable domain is KAGVTQTPRYLIKTRGQQVTLSCSPISGHRSVSWYQQTPGQGLQFLFEYFSETQRNKGNFPGRFSGRQFSNSRSEMNVSTLELGDSALYLCASSSGQGTYEQYFGPGTRLTVT.